A selection of T cell receptor beta chains follows, all from one sample in a study of T cells in Graves' hyperthyroidism and ophthalmopathy. TCRdb re-analysed the multiplex PCR reads in MiXCR, keeping a single row per CDR3 protein. The sample yields about 770,000 distinct CDR3 sequences, over 15% seen once. Sequencing used blood. These receptors were collected from a woman in her fifties or sixties with Graves' hyperthyroidism that later progressed to Graves' ophthalmopathy. Each CDR3 is given without its conserved first and last residue.

v_call,j_call,cdr3_aa
TRBV9,TRBJ1-1,ASSVREMNTEAF
TRBV15,TRBJ2-5,ATSSLSRGGQETQY
TRBV20-1,TRBJ2-3,SAQGLAGVASTDTQY
TRBV6-1,TRBJ2-7,PSSVDIGSVYEQY
TRBV7-9,TRBJ1-2,ASSLTVSPNYGYT
TRBV5-8,TRBJ1-1,ASSSMDPEAF
TRBV29-1,TRBJ1-4,SGRQGIGEKLF
TRBV12-3/TRBV12-4,TRBJ2-7,ASSPAVRYEQY
TRBV7-2,TRBJ1-3,ASSLALSIGGTIY
TRBV9,TRBJ2-5,ASSALGGARRETQY
TRBV2,TRBJ1-6,ASSVYFYNSPLH
TRBV9,TRBJ2-1,ASSVFGQNEQF
TRBV2,TRBJ2-5,ATRTGPPETQY
TRBV20-1,TRBJ1-5,SAALHGTGADNQPQH
TRBV5-1,TRBJ1-4,ASSVSRGANEKLF
TRBV5-1,TRBJ2-5,ASKAIETQY
TRBV5-6,TRBJ2-3,ASSSRYGDGRSTDTQY
TRBV24-1,TRBJ2-1,ATRGISGSGEQF
TRBV5-1,TRBJ1-4,ASSPKQDSSEKLF
TRBV6-1,TRBJ1-5,ASGRTNYQPQH
TRBV19,TRBJ1-5,ASTARGNQPQH
TRBV5-1,TRBJ1-5,ASSLETGNQPQH
TRBV30,TRBJ1-5,AWSVNQGVQPQH
TRBV12-3/TRBV12-4,TRBJ1-3,ASSRLTEASGNTIY
TRBV7-3,TRBJ2-3,ASSLSPTDTQY
TRBV2,TRBJ1-2,ASSEIGRDGYT
TRBV7-6,TRBJ2-3,ASSLAWRGSTDTQY
TRBV7-6,TRBJ2-5,ASSSRGTEETQY
TRBV25-1,TRBJ1-2,ASSELTGGRYT
TRBV7-2,TRBJ2-5,ASSQGQTIQETQY
TRBV10-3,TRBJ2-7,AISWTGTSSYEQY
TRBV20-1,TRBJ2-3,SAEDLKYVDTQC